A single sample gave rise to the 20 T cell receptor beta chains below, sequenced in a study of cytomegalovirus exposure and HLA in healthy donors. This PCR relied on a set of 60 Vbeta primers and 13 Jbeta primers. Assay: immunoSEQ multiplex PCR; the TCRdb copy retains only in-frame clones and omits some. The data show about 210,000 clones, with almost 80% seen just once and 1.5% to 2% held by the top ten. Sample: PBMCs. The receptors were gathered from a male donor in good health and CMV-seronegative.

V is TRBV28 and J is TRBJ1-5; 8 bases fit TRBD1. V trimming: 6 bases; J trimming: 1 base; junction bases outside the gene matches: 8. The germline CDR1 and CDR2 sequences are MDHEN and SYDVKM. CDR3 length equals 16 residues. This CDR3 reads CASSPHTGGSNQPQHF. CDR3 sequence (DNA): TGTGCCAGCAGCCCACACACAGGGGGAAGCAATCAGCCCCAGCATTTT.

The chain joins TRBV27 to TRBJ2-1; TRBD1 agrees at 9 bases. The V and J ends lost 6 bases and 6 bases, in that order; junction bases with no gene match: 9. The CDR3 has 15 residues. In germline, CDR1 is MNHEY, CDR2 SMNVEV (reference sequence). The CDR3 here is CASSLAGTGTNEQFF. DNA of the CDR3: TGTGCCAGCAGCCTAGCCGGGACAGGGACCAATGAGCAGTTCTTC.

The chain employs TRBV6-1 and TRBJ1-5; D not resolved. From germline, CDR1 is MNHNS and CDR2 SASEGT. V was trimmed by 5 bases and J by 3 bases, leaving 11 bases between them. The CDR3 spans 14 residues. CDR3 region: CASSTRRDNQPQHF. The CDR3 nucleotides read TGTGCCAGCAGTACTAGGAGGGACAATCAGCCCCAGCATTTT.

This chain links TRBV7-9 with TRBJ2-1; 9 bases line up with TRBD1. J was trimmed by 8 bases and V by 1 base; bases with no gene match: 6. The CDR3 consists of 15 residues. Germline V CDR1 and CDR2: SEHNR, FQNEAQ (reference sequence). DNA for the CDR3: TGTGCCAGCAGCTTAGGGGGGACAGGGTGGGATGAGCAGTTCTTC. It is translated as CASSLGGTGWDEQFF.

This chain joins TRBV19 and TRBJ2-5, with D tentatively TRBD1 (5 bases). Trimming left V 4 bases short and J 2 bases short, with 11 bases between. There are 14 residues in the CDR3. CDR1 and CDR2 (germline): LNHDA, SQIVND (reference sequence). In nucleotides, the CDR3 is TGTGCCAGTAGTACCGACAGTGTTCAAGAGACCCAGTACTTC. Translating it yields CASSTDSVQETQYF.

This chain uses TRBV19 with TRBJ1-2; perhaps TRBD1 as D (6 bases). CDR1 and CDR2 (germline): LNHDA, SQIVND (reference sequence). V lost 3 bases and J lost 5, with 16 bases in between. The length of the CDR3 is 15 residues. CDR3 protein: CASSIGRGKVYGYTF. As DNA, the CDR3 is TGTGCCAGTAGTATTGGCAGGGGAAAGGTGTATGGCTACACCTTC.

The V call is TRBV7-3, the J call TRBJ1-4; 7 bases map to TRBD1. This CDR3 has 15 amino acids. Per the germline V gene, CDR1 is SGHTA and CDR2 is FQGTGA. V lost 4 bases to trimming and J lost 7 bases; unmatched junction nucleotides: 9. CDR3 bases: TGTGCCAGCAGCTCCACCGGACAGGCTCTTGAAAAACTGTTTTTT. It is translated as CASSSTGQALEKLFF.

The chain links TRBV20-1 to TRBJ2-3; D unclear. Trimming cost V 8 bases and J 5 bases, with 11 bases left between them. The length of the CDR3 is 11 residues. Germline V CDR1 and CDR2: DFQATT, SNEGSKA (reference sequence). The CDR3 protein is CSTGAKDTQYF. Written as DNA, the CDR3 is TGCAGTACCGGAGCGAAAGATACGCAGTATTTT.

The chain employs TRBV6-5 and TRBJ2-2; 7 bases are shared with TRBD1. Trimming cost V 4 bases and J 4 bases; bases outside gene matches: 6. The length of the CDR3 is 15 residues. CDR1 and CDR2 (germline): MNHEY, SVGAGI. CDR3: CASSFIQGSTGELFF. The DNA of the CDR3 is TGTGCCAGCAGTTTTATACAGGGGTCCACCGGGGAGCTGTTTTTT.

The table lists this clone with a few counts. The chain links TRBV13 to TRBJ2-3; 7 bases line up with TRBD1. The CDR3 covers 13 residues. V trimming: 3 bases; J trimming: 4 bases; junction bases outside the gene matches: 1. Germline V gives CDR1 PRHDT, CDR2 FYEKMQ (reference sequence). The CDR3 DNA reads as TGTGCCAGCAGCTTCGGGACAGCAGATACGCAGTATTTT. Encoded protein: CASSFGTADTQYF.

In the case of this clone: A junction end diverges from the germline sequence, so it may reflect a read error. The chain recombines TRBV7-9 with TRBJ2-3; weak D call: TRBD1 (5 bases). Germline lookup yields CDR1 SEHNR and CDR2 FQNEAQ (reference sequence). This CDR3 is built from 14 residues. Here the CDR3 DNA reads TGTTCCAGCAGCTTATCGACAGAGTTAGATACGCAGTATTTT. The encoded protein is CSSSLSTELDTQYF.

This clone was seen a single time. The V and J genes are TRBV7-9 and TRBJ2-2; tentative D call: TRBD2 (6 bases). CDR3 length: 16 residues. V was clipped by 1 base and J by 3 bases, with 12 bases between them. Germline V gene lookup returns CDR1 SEHNR and CDR2 FQNEAQ (reference sequence). The CDR3 protein is CASSLGEDTYTGELFF. In nucleotides, the CDR3 is TGTGCCAGCAGCTTAGGGGAGGACACTTACACCGGGGAGCTGTTTTTT.

The chain couples TRBV9 to TRBJ2-5; a weak D match, TRBD1 (6 bases). Trimming stripped 4 bases from V and 4 bases from J, with 14 bases between. Germline CDR1 reads SGDLS; CDR2 reads YYNGEE. The CDR3 extends over 14 amino acids. The CDR3 coding sequence is TGTGCCAGCAGCACCTCAGGGGCGAGAGAGACCCAGTACTTC. Translating it yields CASSTSGARETQYF.

The rearrangement joins TRBV7-9 to TRBJ1-3, with 9 positions matching TRBD1. V dropped 3 bases and J dropped 4; count of bases not matched to a gene: 4. The CDR3 has 15 residues. The germline V gene has CDR1 SEHNR and CDR2 FQNEAQ (reference sequence). CDR3 nucleotide sequence: TGTGCCAGCAGCTTCCGACAGGGGGAAGGAAACACCATATATTTT. This encodes CASSFRQGEGNTIYF.

This clone was observed a few times. The V and J genes are TRBV29-1 and TRBJ2-7; 14 bases align to TRBD2. V dropped 7 bases and J dropped 3; count of bases not matched to a gene: 8. In germline, CDR1 is SQVTM, CDR2 ANQGSEA. This CDR3 contains 15 residues. DNA for the CDR3: TGCAGCGCCGTGGGGGGACTAGCGGGAGTCTACGAGCAGTACTTC. This sequence encodes CSAVGGLAGVYEQYF.

V gene TRBV9 combines with J gene TRBJ1-5; D gene uncertain. Germline V lookup: CDR1 SGDLS, CDR2 YYNGEE. The length of the CDR3 is 16 residues. The ends were cut back, 0 bases at V and 2 bases at J, with 12 bases in the middle. The CDR3 DNA sequence: TGTGCCAGCAGCGTAGGGCTCGGGGAGGGCAATCAGCCCCAGCATTTT. It encodes CASSVGLGEGNQPQHF.

The rearrangement joins TRBV29-1 to TRBJ2-1; possible D gene TRBD1, 5 bases. CDR3 length: 12 amino acids. V dropped 5 bases and J dropped 15 bases, with 20 bases sitting between them. Germline CDR1 and CDR2: SQVTM and ANQGSEA. Written as DNA, the CDR3 is TGCAGCGTTCTGACAGACACCAGCTTATGGTTCTTC. Translating gives CSVLTDTSLWFF.

The rearrangement uses TRBV7-6 and TRBJ2-7; D uncertain. The CDR3 spans 14 residues. Germline loops: CDR1 SGHVS, CDR2 FNYEAQ. V was clipped by 4 bases and J by 6 bases, with 16 bases between them. The CDR3 reads CASSYSNLVGEQYF. The CDR3 DNA follows: TGTGCCAGCAGCTACTCGAACCTAGTCGGCGAGCAGTACTTC. The full variable domain, with the rest looked up from reference TRBV7-6 and TRBJ2-7, is GAGVSQSPRYKVTKRGQDVALRCDPISGHVSLYWYRQALGQGPEFLTYFNYEAQQDKSGLPNDRFSAERPEGSISTLTIQRTEQRDSAMYRCASSYSNLVGEQYFGPGTRLTVT.

CDR3 sequence reads: CASSLGLDRAPQPQHF. CDR3 nucleotide sequence: TGTGCCAGCAGCTTAGGGCTCGACAGGGCTCCACAGCCCCAGCATTTT. The rearrangement links TRBV7-8 to TRBJ1-5, with 7 bases fitting TRBD1. V lost 1 base, J lost 7 bases, and 10 bases stayed unmatched. Per germline, CDR1 SGHVS and CDR2 FQNEAQ. The CDR3 runs 16 residues.

The gene calls are TRBV4-3 and TRBJ2-4; possible D gene TRBD2, 6 bases. V was shortened by 6 bases and J by 0 bases, with 18 bases between the two germline ends. Germline V gives CDR1 LGHNA, CDR2 YSLEER. This CDR3 comprises 17 residues. Here the CDR3 reads CASSLGVGGIAKNIQYF. The CDR3 DNA follows: TGCGCCAGCAGTCTAGGGGTGGGGGGAATAGCCAAAAACATTCAGTACTTC.